This passage covers 21 T cell receptor beta chains from one sample sequenced in a study of shared clonotypes between healthy human individuals. Naive CD8 cells lacked CD45RO and underwent positive selection for CCR7, leaving out terminally differentiated effector memory CD45RA+ cells. Clones were read by immunoSEQ multiplex PCR, and TCRdb kept only the in-frame ones, dropping some. The table shows some 2,100,000 clones, with under 95% occurring only once. Sample: naive CD8+ T cells from PBMCs. The receptors come from a man younger than 30 in good health. Some clones in this sample may be carry-over from other donors' samples.

This clone appeared once. This chain links TRBV29-1 with TRBJ2-1; the match to TRBD2 covers 11 bases. The CDR3 has 16 residues. Trimming cost V 7 bases and J 5 bases; bases outside gene matches: 13. CDR1 SQVTM and CDR2 ANQGSEA come from the germline V gene. CDR3 sequence: CSGRLLAGAFNNEQFF. In DNA form, the CDR3 reads TGCAGCGGGAGACTACTAGCGGGAGCGTTCAACAATGAGCAGTTCTTC.

This clone was seen once. The CDR3 reads CASSLAGRSSYEQYF. The CDR3 DNA reads TGTGCCAGCAGCTTAGCAGGGCGAAGCTCCTACGAGCAGTACTTC. The V gene is TRBV13, the J gene TRBJ2-7; perhaps TRBD1 as D (5 bases). The CDR3 covers 15 residues. Per the germline V gene, CDR1 is PRHDT and CDR2 is FYEKMQ (reference sequence). V lost 1 base and J lost 0, with 10 bases in between.

The chain uses TRBV28 and TRBJ1-5; 8 nucleotides line up with TRBD1. Germline V gives CDR1 MDHEN, CDR2 SYDVKM. This CDR3 has 17 residues. The ends lost 4 bases at V and 1 base at J; junction bases unmatched: 9. CDR3 coding DNA: TGTGCCAGCAGTTCCGGCAGGGGGCGTTTAAGCAATCAGCCCCAGCATTTT. Protein: CASSSGRGRLSNQPQHF.

The rearrangement joins TRBV27 to TRBJ2-3, with 12 bases that match TRBD2. CDR1 is MNHEY and CDR2 is SMNVEV in the germline V gene (reference sequence). V was clipped by 5 bases and J by 4 bases; unmatched bases: 13. The CDR3 runs to 18 residues. The CDR3 coding sequence is TGTGCCAGCAGTCCTATAATAGGAGGACTAGCGGGACCAGATACGCAGTATTTT. Translated: CASSPIIGGLAGPDTQYF.

This chain joins TRBV7-2 and TRBJ2-7, with a tentative D call TRBD2 (5 bases). The CDR3 loop spans 15 amino acids. Trimming removed 3 bases at V and 3 bases at J, with 15 bases between. Germline values: CDR1 SGHTA, CDR2 FQGNSA. The CDR3 DNA reads as TGTGCCAGCAGCTTTCTTACGGGATGGGACTACGAGCAGTACTTC. Encoded protein: CASSFLTGWDYEQYF.

The chain is built from TRBV27 and TRBJ2-7, with D perhaps TRBD1 or TRBD2 (5 bases each). The germline V gene encodes CDR1 MNHEY and CDR2 SMNVEV (reference sequence). The CDR3 totals 13 residues. The germline V and J ends were trimmed by 4 bases and 2 bases, with 9 bases remaining between them. The DNA of the CDR3 is TGTGCCAGCAGTTGGGACCGTGCCTACGAGCAGTACTTC. Translation gives CASSWDRAYEQYF.

The chain couples TRBV7-2 to TRBJ2-7, with 8 bases identical to TRBD2. J lost 2 bases, V lost 5 bases, and 5 bases had no gene match. Per germline, CDR1 SGHTA and CDR2 FQGNSA. This CDR3 region has 14 residues. DNA for the CDR3: TGTGCCAGCAGCATTACTAGCGGAACCTACGAGCAGTACTTC. Its translation is CASSITSGTYEQYF.

The chain couples TRBV19 to TRBJ2-2, with a possible D match to TRBD1 (6 bases). The V end lost 7 bases, the J end lost 5 bases, and 11 bases lay between the germline ends. There are 13 residues in the CDR3. The V gene's germline CDR1 is LNHDA and CDR2 SQIVND (reference sequence). The CDR3 is CASNQGWTGELFF. In nucleotides, the CDR3 is TGTGCCAGTAATCAGGGGTGGACCGGGGAGCTGTTTTTT.

The CDR3 DNA reads as TGTGCCAGCAGTTACTTGCCTCCCGAAGCCGCCGGGGAGCTGTTTTTT. Its protein is CASSYLPPEAAGELFF. The chain is built from TRBV6-5 and TRBJ2-2, with no clear D. In germline, CDR1 is MNHEY, CDR2 SVGAGI. V gave up 1 base and J gave up 6 bases, with 15 bases separating them. The CDR3 has 16 residues.

This chain joins TRBV28 and TRBJ2-1; weak D call: TRBD2 (5 bases). In germline, CDR1 is MDHEN, CDR2 SYDVKM. The V and J ends lost 2 bases and 5 bases respectively, with 34 bases between them. The CDR3 is made up of 22 amino acids. DNA for the CDR3: TGTGCCAGCAGTTTAGCCCCTGATCGACTCAAGCTGGGGTGGGAGCGCCACAATGAGCAGTTCTTC. This sequence encodes CASSLAPDRLKLGWERHNEQFF.

This chain links TRBV6-5 with TRBJ1-1, with D uncertain. Trimming shortened V by 6 bases and J by 5 bases, and 16 bases separated the two germline ends. The germline V gene encodes CDR1 MNHEY and CDR2 SVGAGI. This CDR3 spans 14 amino acids. CDR3 amino acids: CASRPTVRETEAFF. CDR3 in DNA: TGTGCCAGCAGGCCGACTGTCCGGGAGACTGAAGCTTTCTTT.

The chain has TRBV28 and TRBJ1-4; perhaps TRBD1 as D (5 bases). This CDR3 spans 15 amino acids. Germline V gene data show CDR1 as MDHEN and CDR2 as SYDVKM. Trimming left V 6 bases short and J 2 bases short, with 13 bases between. CDR3 residues: CASSWIDSTNEKLFF. The CDR3 bases are TGTGCCAGCAGCTGGATAGACAGTACTAATGAAAAACTGTTTTTT. The full variable domain, in which reference TRBV28 and TRBJ1-4 provide the parts outside the CDR3, is DVKVTQSSRYLVKRTGEKVFLECVQDMDHENMFWYRQDPGLGLRLIYFSYDVKMKEKGDIPEGYSVSREKKERFSLILESASTNQTSMYLCASSWIDSTNEKLFFGSGTQLSVL.

The chain recombines TRBV4-3 with TRBJ1-6, with D perhaps TRBD1 (5 bases). Germline values: CDR1 LGHNA, CDR2 YSLEER. The CDR3 spans 14 residues. V was clipped by 3 bases and J by 7 bases, with 10 bases between them. The CDR3 reads CASSQGTGNSPLHF. The CDR3 nucleotides are TGCGCCAGCAGCCAGGGGACGGGGAATTCACCCCTCCACTTT.

The V call is TRBV19, the J call TRBJ1-1; 7 bases agree with TRBD1. This CDR3 has 13 residues. The V gene end was trimmed by 2 bases and the J gene end by 6 bases; junction bases not matched to a gene: 3. Looked up from germline, CDR1 is LNHDA and CDR2 is SQIVND (reference sequence). The DNA of the CDR3 is TGTGCCAGTAGTATAACAGGGGCCGCTGAAGCTTTCTTT. This codes for CASSITGAAEAFF.

The chain combines TRBV7-3 with TRBJ1-2; TRBD1 matches 8 bases. This CDR3 is built from 17 residues. Germline CDR1 is SGHTA and CDR2 is FQGTGA. Trimming cost V 3 bases and J 1 base; bases outside gene matches: 10. CDR3 amino acids: CASSFSYQGANNYGYTF. As DNA, the CDR3 is TGTGCCAGCAGCTTCTCCTATCAGGGGGCGAATAACTATGGCTACACCTTC.

The chain recombines TRBV5-4 with TRBJ2-4, with D possibly being TRBD1 (6 bases). This CDR3 is built from 16 residues. Germline loops: CDR1 SGHNT, CDR2 YYREEE (reference sequence). V was shortened by 2 bases and J by 0 bases, with 12 bases between the two germline ends. CDR3 nucleotides: TGTGCCAGCAGCTTAACAGGGCTTCTAGCCAAAAACATTCAGTACTTC. Translating gives CASSLTGLLAKNIQYF.

V and J are TRBV20-1 and TRBJ1-2; D gene ambiguous. Trimming cost V 5 bases and J 4 bases, with 8 bases left between them. The CDR3 sequence is 11 residues long. Germline V CDR1 and CDR2: DFQATT, SNEGSKA (reference sequence). The CDR3 here is CSAARSYGYTF. DNA of the CDR3: TGCAGTGCTGCCCGGAGCTATGGCTACACCTTC.

The chain carries TRBV29-1 and TRBJ1-1; D is uncertain. Germline CDR1 is SQVTM and CDR2 is ANQGSEA. The CDR3 is made up of 12 amino acids. V gave up 4 bases and J gave up 4 bases, with 10 bases separating them. CDR3 nucleotides: TGCAGCGTTGTGGGTTTTGGCACTGAAGCTTTCTTT. Residues: CSVVGFGTEAFF.

This sequence joins TRBV6-6 and TRBJ1-4, with 9 bases that match TRBD1. V shed 4 bases and J 8 bases; nucleotides not matched to a gene: 11. Germline V gene sequence: CDR1 MNHNY, CDR2 SVGAGI (reference sequence). The CDR3 length is 16 residues. DNA of the CDR3: TGTGCCAGCAGTTTCCGAGGGGACAGGGCGGGCGAAAAACTGTTTTTT. Amino acid sequence: CASSFRGDRAGEKLFF.

The V gene is TRBV9, the J gene TRBJ2-7; D may be TRBD1 (7 bases). The V gene's germline CDR1 is SGDLS and CDR2 YYNGEE. This CDR3 region has 18 residues. The V end was cut by 3 bases, the J end by 0 bases, with 22 bases between. The CDR3, as DNA: TGTGCCAGCAGCGGCCGGGACAGCGGCGGGCGGGGCTCCTACGAGCAGTACTTC. This encodes CASSGRDSGGRGSYEQYF.

This rearrangement joins TRBV2 to TRBJ2-7; D gene ambiguous. V was pared by 3 bases and J by 2 bases, with 14 bases between. The CDR3 has 15 residues. CDR1 and CDR2 (germline): SNHLY, FYNNEI. The CDR3 region has the DNA TGTGCCAGCAGTGATCCGGCTCTTACCCCCTACGAGCAGTACTTC. As protein: CASSDPALTPYEQYF.